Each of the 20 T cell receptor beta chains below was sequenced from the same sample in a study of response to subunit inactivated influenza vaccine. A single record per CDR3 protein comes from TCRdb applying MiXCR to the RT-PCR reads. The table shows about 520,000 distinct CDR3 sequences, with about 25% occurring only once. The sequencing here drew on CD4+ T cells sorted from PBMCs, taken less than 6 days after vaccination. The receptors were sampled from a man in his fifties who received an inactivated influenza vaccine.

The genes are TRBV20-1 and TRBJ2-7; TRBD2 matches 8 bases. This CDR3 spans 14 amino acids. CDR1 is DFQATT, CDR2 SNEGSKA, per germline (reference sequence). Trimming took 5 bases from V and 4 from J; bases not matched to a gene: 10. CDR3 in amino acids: CSARLERGSYEQYF. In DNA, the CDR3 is TGCAGTGCTCGTCTGGAGCGGGGGAGTTACGAGCAGTACTTC.

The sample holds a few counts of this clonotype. The CDR3 bases are TGTGCCAGCAGCCAAGACAGGTCTAGCGGCGAGCAGTACTTC. It codes for CASSQDRSSGEQYF. The V gene is TRBV3-1, the J gene TRBJ2-7; 7 bases fit TRBD2. V was pared by 0 bases and J by 6 bases, with 5 bases of the junction left unmatched. Germline CDR1 LGHDT, CDR2 YNNKEL (reference sequence). CDR3 length equals 14 residues.

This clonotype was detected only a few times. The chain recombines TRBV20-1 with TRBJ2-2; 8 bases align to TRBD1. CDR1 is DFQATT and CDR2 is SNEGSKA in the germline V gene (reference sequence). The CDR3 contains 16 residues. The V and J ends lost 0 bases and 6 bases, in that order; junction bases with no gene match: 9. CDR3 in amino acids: CSARDRTGGLAGELFF. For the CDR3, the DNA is TGCAGTGCTAGAGATCGAACAGGGGGACTTGCCGGGGAGCTGTTTTTT.

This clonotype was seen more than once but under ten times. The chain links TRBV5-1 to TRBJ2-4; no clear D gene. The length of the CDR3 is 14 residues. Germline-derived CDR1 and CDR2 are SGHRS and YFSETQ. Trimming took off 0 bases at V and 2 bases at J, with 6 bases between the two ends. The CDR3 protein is CASSLGSSKNIQYF. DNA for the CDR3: TGCGCCAGCAGCTTGGGCAGCTCCAAAAACATTCAGTACTTC.

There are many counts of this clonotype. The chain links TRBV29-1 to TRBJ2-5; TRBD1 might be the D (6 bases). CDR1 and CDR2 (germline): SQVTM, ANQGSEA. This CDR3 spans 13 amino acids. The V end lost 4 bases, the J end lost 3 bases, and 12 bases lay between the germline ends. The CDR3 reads CSVVRGSEETQYF. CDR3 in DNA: TGCAGCGTTGTAAGGGGGTCGGAAGAGACCCAGTACTTC.

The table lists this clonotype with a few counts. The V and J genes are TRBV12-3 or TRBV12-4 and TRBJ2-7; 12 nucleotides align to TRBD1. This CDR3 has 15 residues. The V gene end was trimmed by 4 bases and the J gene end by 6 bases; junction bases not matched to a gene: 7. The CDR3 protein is CASSSTGTGGGEQYF. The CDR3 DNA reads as TGTGCCAGCAGTTCAACCGGGACAGGGGGCGGCGAGCAGTACTTC.

CDR3 bases: TGTGCCAGCAGCCAAGCCAGGACTAGCGGGTACAATGAGCAGTTCTTC. It encodes CASSQARTSGYNEQFF. The rearrangement links TRBV14 to TRBJ2-1; TRBD2 agrees at 11 bases. The CDR3 extends over 16 amino acids. Germline V CDR1 and CDR2: SGHDN, FVKESK. The junction had 3 bases not matched to a gene; V was cut back by 1 base and J by 4 bases.

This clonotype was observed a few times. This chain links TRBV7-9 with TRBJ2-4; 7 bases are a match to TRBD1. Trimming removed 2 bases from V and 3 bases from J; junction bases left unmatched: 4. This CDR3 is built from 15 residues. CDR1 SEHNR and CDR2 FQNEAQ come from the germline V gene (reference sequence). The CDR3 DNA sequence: TGTGCCAGCAGCTTAAAAGGGGGCGGCAAAAACATTCAGTACTTC. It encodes CASSLKGGGKNIQYF.

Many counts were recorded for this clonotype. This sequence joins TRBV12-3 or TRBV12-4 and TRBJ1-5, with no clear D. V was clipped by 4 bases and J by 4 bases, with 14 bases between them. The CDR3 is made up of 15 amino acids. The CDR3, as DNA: TGTGCCAGCAGTTCCCGATTGACGTTGAATCAGCCCCAGCATTTT. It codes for CASSSRLTLNQPQHF.

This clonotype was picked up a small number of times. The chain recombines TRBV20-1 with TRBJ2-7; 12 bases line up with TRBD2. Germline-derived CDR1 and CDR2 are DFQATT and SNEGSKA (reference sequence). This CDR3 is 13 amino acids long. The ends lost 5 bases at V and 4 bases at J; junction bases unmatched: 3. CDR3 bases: TGCAGTGCTGGACTAGCGGGAATATACGAGCAGTACTTC. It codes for CSAGLAGIYEQYF.

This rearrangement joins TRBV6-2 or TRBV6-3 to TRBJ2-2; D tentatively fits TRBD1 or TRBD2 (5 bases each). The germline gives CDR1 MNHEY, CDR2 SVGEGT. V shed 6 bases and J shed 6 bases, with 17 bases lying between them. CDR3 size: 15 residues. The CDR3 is CASRPGSRGAGELFF. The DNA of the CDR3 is TGTGCCAGCAGGCCGGGTTCACGAGGGGCCGGGGAGCTGTTTTTT.

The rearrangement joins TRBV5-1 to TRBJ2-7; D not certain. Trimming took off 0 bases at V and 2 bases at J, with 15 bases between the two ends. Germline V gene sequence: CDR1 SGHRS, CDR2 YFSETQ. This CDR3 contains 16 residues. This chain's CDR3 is CASSLVGQDKTYEQYF. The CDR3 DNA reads TGCGCCAGCAGCTTGGTGGGTCAGGATAAAACCTACGAGCAGTACTTC.

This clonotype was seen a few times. The CDR3 DNA sequence: TGCGCCAGCAGCCAAGGGGCCGGGACTAGAGTCTCCGTCTACAATGAGCAGTTCTTC. Encoded protein: CASSQGAGTRVSVYNEQFF. The chain combines TRBV4-3 with TRBJ2-1; 8 bases align to TRBD2. Germline values: CDR1 LGHNA, CDR2 YSLEER. With V trimmed by 1 base and J by 3 bases, 14 bases remained unmatched. This CDR3 spans 19 amino acids.

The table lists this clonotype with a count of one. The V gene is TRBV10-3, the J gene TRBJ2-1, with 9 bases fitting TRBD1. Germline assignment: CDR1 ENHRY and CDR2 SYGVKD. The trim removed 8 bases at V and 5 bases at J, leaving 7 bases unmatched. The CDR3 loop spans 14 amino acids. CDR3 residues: CAIGGDRVNNEQFF. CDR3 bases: TGTGCCATCGGGGGGGACAGGGTCAACAATGAGCAGTTCTTC.

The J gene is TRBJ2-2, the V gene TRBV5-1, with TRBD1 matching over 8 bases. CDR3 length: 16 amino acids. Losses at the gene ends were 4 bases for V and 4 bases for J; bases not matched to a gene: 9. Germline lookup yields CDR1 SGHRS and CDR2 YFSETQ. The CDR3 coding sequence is TGCGCCAGCAGCCCGGAGGGACAGGTTCCCACCGGGGAGCTGTTTTTT. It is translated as CASSPEGQVPTGELFF. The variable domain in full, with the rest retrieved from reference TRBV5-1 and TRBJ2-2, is KAGVTQTPRYLIKTRGQQVTLSCSPISGHRSVSWYQQTPGQGLQFLFEYFSETQRNKGNFPGRFSGRQFSNSRSEMNVSTLELGDSALYLCASSPEGQVPTGELFFGEGSRLTVL.

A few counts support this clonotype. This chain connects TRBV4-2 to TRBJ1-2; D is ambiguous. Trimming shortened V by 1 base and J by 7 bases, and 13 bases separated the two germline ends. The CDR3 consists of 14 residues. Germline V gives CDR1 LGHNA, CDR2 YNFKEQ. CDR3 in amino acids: CASSQGETLGGYTF. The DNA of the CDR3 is TGTGCCAGCAGCCAAGGGGAGACCCTGGGTGGCTACACCTTC.

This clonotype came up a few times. Here the CDR3 DNA reads TGTGCCAGCAGCTCGAGTTCCCGGGACAGGGGGCGTCGGGCTTTCTTT. Its translation is CASSSSSRDRGRRAFF. V is TRBV11-2 and J is TRBJ1-1, with TRBD1 matching over 12 bases. The CDR3 runs to 16 residues. Germline loops: CDR1 SGHAT, CDR2 FQNNGV. V gave up 4 bases and J gave up 11 bases; unmatched junction bases: 14. Full variable domain (remainder filled in from reference TRBV11-2 and TRBJ1-1): EAGVAQSPRYKIIEKRQSVAFWCNPISGHATLYWYQQILGQGPKLLIQFQNNGVVDDSQLPKDRFSAERLKGVDSTLKIQPAKLEDSAVYLCASSSSSRDRGRRAFFGQGTRLTVV.

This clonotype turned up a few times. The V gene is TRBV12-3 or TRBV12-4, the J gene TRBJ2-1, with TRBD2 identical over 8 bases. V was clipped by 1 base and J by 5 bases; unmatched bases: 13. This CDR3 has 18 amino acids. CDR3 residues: CASSLVILWGLDHNEQFF. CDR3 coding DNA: TGTGCCAGCAGTTTAGTGATATTGTGGGGACTAGATCACAATGAGCAGTTCTTC.

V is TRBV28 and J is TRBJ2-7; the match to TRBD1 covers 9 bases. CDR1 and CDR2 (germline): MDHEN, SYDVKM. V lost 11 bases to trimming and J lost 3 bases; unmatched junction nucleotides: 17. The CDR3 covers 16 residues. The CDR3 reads CASTPAPGQGNYEQYF. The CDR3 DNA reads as TGTGCCTCAACCCCCGCTCCGGGACAGGGAAACTACGAGCAGTACTTC.

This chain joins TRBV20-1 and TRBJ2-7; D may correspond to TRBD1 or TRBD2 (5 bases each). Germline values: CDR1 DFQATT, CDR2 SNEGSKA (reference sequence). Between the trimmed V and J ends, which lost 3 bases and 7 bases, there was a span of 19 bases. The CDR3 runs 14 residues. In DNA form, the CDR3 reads TGCAGTGCTAGTATGGGACGACAGACACGGGAGCAGTACTTC. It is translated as CSASMGRQTREQYF.